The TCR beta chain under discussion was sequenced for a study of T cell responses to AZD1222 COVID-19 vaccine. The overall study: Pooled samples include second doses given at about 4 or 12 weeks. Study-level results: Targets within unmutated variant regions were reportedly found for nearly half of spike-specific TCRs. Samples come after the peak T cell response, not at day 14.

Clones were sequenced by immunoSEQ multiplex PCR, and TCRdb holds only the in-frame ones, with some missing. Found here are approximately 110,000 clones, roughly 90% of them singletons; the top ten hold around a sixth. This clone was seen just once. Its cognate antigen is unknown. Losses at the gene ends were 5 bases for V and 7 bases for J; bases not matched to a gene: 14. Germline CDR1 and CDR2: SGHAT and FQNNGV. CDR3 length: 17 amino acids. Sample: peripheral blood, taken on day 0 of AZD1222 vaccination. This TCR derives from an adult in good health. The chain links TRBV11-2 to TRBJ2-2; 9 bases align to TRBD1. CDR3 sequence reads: CASSPLSDRGPNGELFF. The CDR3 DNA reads TGTGCCAGCAGCCCACTATCGGACAGGGGACCTAACGGGGAGCTGTTTTTT.